One T cell receptor (beta chain) is described in this entry. Its antigen is currently not known. It has no much larger one-base neighbor in the sample; base qualities were not kept. The source of the sample is a study of blood T cell repertoires in COVID-19 (dated by TCRdb to the early 2020s). Notes on the research overall: Samples covering the acute and convalescent phases of COVID-19 were provided by collaborators in the United States, Italy and Spain. The material from the prospective study consisted of cDNA or gDNA derived from T cells, B-cell-depleted T cells, or PBMCs. The samples were drawn from the first 160 participants of the ongoing ImmuneRACE study and from over 950 subjects provided by 6 global collaborators. The repertoires were released in a freely available public database meant as a resource for research on the immune response to SARS-CoV-2. Where available, HLA class I and class II types were taken from metadata supplied by the sample provider and were not determined by assay-based typing. The dataset comprised deeply sampled blood TCRbeta repertoires from subjects exposed to, actively infected with, or recovered from COVID-19. Nearly every sample came with metadata listing a de-identified subject ID, COVID-19 status, age in years and sex.

The investigation overall reported the following: Clinical and demographic metadata were provided uncurated, with the amount varying by source and participant.

TCRbeta CDR3 regions were amplified from genomic DNA using the immunoSEQ Assay, a bias-controlled multiplex PCR. The authors' pipeline ran thus. Nucleated cell counts per sample were estimated from amplification of reference gene primers within the assay. Sequence reads were collapsed and filtered to measure the absolute abundance of every unique TCRbeta CDR3 rearrangement. Productive Simpson clonality was computed per sample as the square root of Simpson's diversity index over productive rearrangements. TCRdb stores this immuneACCESS table with in-frame sequences only. Part of the clones is absent; in the studies checked, under half of the shortfall reflects unresolved V genes, and no reason is known for the rest. That table furnishes V, J and clone size, whereas the DNA furnished D and trimming. For this sample the table gives some 96,000 clones, of which roughly 90% were detected only once. 1.7% of the sample belongs to the ten largest clones.

Each collaborating institution followed its own protocols to collect whole blood in K2EDTA tubes. Collaborator samples were shipped for TCRbeta analysis as frozen whole blood, isolated PBMCs, or DNA extracted from either sample type. The CDR3 numbers 19 residues from cysteine through phenylalanine. Only the CDR3 region is kept as DNA, spanning 57 bases read in frame from base 1. The germline V and J ends show losses of 4 bases and 2 bases respectively, and no gene match explains 16 bases of the junction. The source material was peripheral blood. This TCR was recovered from a man older than 75 with acute or convalescent COVID-19. The rearranged chain carries TRBV23-1 and TRBJ2-5; 10 bases in the middle match TRBD1. TRBV23-1 is noted as an ORF with a role that remains uncertain. In nucleotide form, the sequence is TGCGCCAGCAGTCGTTCAAGGGATCGGGACAGGGGAGGTCAAGAGACCCAGTACTTC. The resulting protein is CASSRSRDRDRGGQETQYF.